Listed below are T cell receptor beta chains from one sample, sequenced in a study of T cell repertoires in ileal Crohn's disease. The protocol was immunoSEQ multiplex PCR, while the TCRdb copy is restricted to in-frame clones and leaves out a portion. The sample carries fewer than 16,000 clones, 75% to 90% recorded once. Sequencing input: ileal tissue. The receptor source for this set is an adult with Crohn's disease. CDR3s include the opening cysteine and the closing phenylalanine or tryptophan. Each record gives: J gene, V gene, CDR3 protein.

TRBJ2-1 TRBV11-2 CASREGSYNEQFF
TRBJ2-3 TRBV19 CASSILGIRTDTQYF
TRBJ1-2 TRBV9 CASSVGVTVDGYTF
TRBJ1-4 TRBV4-3 CASSQEPPGGLGEKLFF
TRBJ2-3 TRBV7-2 CASSLTSIGDTQYF
TRBJ1-2 TRBV25-1 CASSEYGGNYGYTF
TRBJ2-3 TRBV7-8 CASRPLSGAPTDTQYF
TRBJ1-1 TRBV7-9 CASSAGQGVMNTEAFF
TRBJ2-3 TRBV5-1 CASSLGGTGRPDTQYF
TRBJ1-2 TRBV9 CASGEVGPNYGYTF
TRBJ2-3 TRBV25-1 CASSARPGGETDTQYF
TRBJ2-7 TRBV28 CASSTPGQGKSYEQYF
TRBJ1-2 TRBV2 CASRGTVYGYTF
TRBJ1-3 TRBV9 CASSVSGGPGDTIYF
TRBJ2-5 TRBV5-4 CASSEGLAGGQETQYF
TRBJ1-1 TRBV14 CASSQDVGVNTEAFF
TRBJ2-1 TRBV6-5 CASRNRGNNEQFF
TRBJ2-5 TRBV5-1 CASSSTSGGETQYF
TRBJ2-5 TRBV4-3 CASSQDRGTQETQYF
TRBJ1-1 TRBV5-1 CASRTLGGYTEAFF
TRBJ2-1 TRBV7-2 CASSLGSGTSEFF
TRBJ2-5 TRBV27 CASSLSYLGSRRETQYF
TRBJ1-2 TRBV4-3 CASSQGQVQLSGGYTF
TRBJ1-5 TRBV27 CASSLTGGSNQPQHF
TRBJ2-7 TRBV29-1 CSVLDRGYEQYF
TRBJ1-6 TRBV6-5 CASSSTGSYNSPLHF
TRBJ1-1 TRBV5-1 CASSKEGFEAFF
TRBJ2-5 TRBV13 CASSSPRRLARETQYF
TRBJ1-2 TRBV11-3 CASSLTGAINYGYTF
TRBJ1-1 TRBV13 CASRSGGLGETEAFF
TRBJ1-1 TRBV19 CASTKGALGETEAFF
TRBJ1-5 TRBV11-2 CASSPKGQGHQPQHF
TRBJ1-6 TRBV29-1 CSAKPGQAAETPLHF
TRBJ1-2 TRBV5-6 CASSIETGTVGRKGYGYTF
TRBJ2-7 TRBV9 CASSPGQGAYEQYF
TRBJ1-1 TRBV18 CASLRQGLNTEAFF
TRBJ1-1 TRBV5-1 CASSSGQGAAFF
TRBJ1-2 TRBV30 CAWPFSGQGSKGVWGYTF
TRBJ1-2 TRBV14 CASSQDLVGGYGYTF
TRBJ2-7 TRBV11-2 CASSLGGGSGFAYEQYF
TRBJ1-3 TRBV6-6 CASSYSVQSGNTIYF